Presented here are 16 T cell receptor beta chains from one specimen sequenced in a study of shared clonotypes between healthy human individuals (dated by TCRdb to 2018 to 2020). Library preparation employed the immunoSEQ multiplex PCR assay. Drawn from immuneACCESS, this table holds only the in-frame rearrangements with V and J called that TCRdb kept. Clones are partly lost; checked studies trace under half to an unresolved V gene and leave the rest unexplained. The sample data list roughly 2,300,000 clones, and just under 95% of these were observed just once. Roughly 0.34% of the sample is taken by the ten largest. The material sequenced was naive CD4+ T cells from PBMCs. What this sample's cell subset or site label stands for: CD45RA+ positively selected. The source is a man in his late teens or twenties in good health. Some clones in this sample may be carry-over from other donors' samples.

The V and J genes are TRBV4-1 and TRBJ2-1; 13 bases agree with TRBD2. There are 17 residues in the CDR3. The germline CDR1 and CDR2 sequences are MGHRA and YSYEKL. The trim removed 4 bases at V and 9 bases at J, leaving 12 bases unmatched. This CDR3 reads CASSLQQTSGRIFEQFF. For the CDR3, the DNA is TGCGCCAGCAGCCTCCAGCAGACTAGCGGGAGGATCTTTGAGCAGTTCTTC.

The CDR3 DNA follows: TGCAGCGCCAGAGGGGCGCCCACTGAAAAACTGTTTTTT. Amino acids: CSARGAPTEKLFF. The chain combines TRBV29-1 with TRBJ1-4, with TRBD1 as a possible D gene (5 bases). This CDR3 comprises 13 residues. The germline V gene has CDR1 SQVTM and CDR2 ANQGSEA. V lost 7 bases and J 7 bases, leaving 16 bases between the germline ends.

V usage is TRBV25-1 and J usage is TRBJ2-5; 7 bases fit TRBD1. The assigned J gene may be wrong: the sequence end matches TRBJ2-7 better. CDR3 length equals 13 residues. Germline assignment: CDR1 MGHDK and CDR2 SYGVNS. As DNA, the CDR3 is TGTGCCAGCAGCAACAGGGGACGCTACGAGCAGTACTTC. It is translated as CASSNRGRYEQYF.

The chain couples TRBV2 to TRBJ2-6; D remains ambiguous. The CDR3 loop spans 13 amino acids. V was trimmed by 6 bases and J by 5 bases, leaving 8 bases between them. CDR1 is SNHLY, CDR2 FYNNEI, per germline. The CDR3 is CASSLERANVLTF. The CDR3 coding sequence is TGTGCCAGCAGCCTCGAACGGGCCAACGTCCTGACTTTC.

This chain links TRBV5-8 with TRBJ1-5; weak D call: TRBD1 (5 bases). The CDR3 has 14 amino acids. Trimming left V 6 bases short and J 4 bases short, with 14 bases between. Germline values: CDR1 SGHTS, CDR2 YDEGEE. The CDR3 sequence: CASTATVRNQPQHF. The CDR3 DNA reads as TGTGCCAGCACAGCGACAGTCCGAAATCAGCCCCAGCATTTT.

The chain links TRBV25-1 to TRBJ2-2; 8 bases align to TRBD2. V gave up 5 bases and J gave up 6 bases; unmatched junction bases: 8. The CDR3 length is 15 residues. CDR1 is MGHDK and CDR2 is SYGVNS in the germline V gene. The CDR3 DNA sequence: TGTGCCAGCAGTACCGGGACTAGAATCTCCGGGGAGCTGTTTTTT. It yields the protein CASSTGTRISGELFF.

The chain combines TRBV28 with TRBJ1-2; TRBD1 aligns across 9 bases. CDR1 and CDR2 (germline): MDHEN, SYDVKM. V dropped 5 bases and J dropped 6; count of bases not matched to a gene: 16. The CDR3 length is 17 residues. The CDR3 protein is CASSPSGTGMRTHGYTF. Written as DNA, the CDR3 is TGTGCCAGCAGTCCCTCCGGGACAGGGATGAGGACGCATGGCTACACCTTC.

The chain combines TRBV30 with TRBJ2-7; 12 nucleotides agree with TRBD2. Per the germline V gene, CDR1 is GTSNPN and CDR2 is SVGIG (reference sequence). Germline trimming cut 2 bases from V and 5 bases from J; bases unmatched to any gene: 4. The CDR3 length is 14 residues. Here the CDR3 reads CAWSRLAGVNEQYF. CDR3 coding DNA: TGTGCCTGGAGTAGACTAGCGGGAGTTAACGAGCAGTACTTC.

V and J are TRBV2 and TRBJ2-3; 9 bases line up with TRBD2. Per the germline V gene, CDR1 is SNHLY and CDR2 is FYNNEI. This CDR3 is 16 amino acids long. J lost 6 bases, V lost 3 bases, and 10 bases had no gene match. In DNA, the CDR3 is TGTGCCAGCAGTGAGGTAGCGGGAGACCGGCGGGATACGCAGTATTTT. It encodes CASSEVAGDRRDTQYF.

The CDR3 sequence: CASSPRQVGSYEQYF. CDR3 coding DNA: TGTGCCAGCAGTCCACGACAGGTCGGTAGCTACGAGCAGTACTTC. The chain joins TRBV11-1 to TRBJ2-7, with D possibly TRBD1 on 6 matching bases. Germline V gene sequence: CDR1 SGHAT, CDR2 FQDESV (reference sequence). The V end was cut by 6 bases, the J end by 3 bases, with 18 bases between. The CDR3 has 15 amino acids.

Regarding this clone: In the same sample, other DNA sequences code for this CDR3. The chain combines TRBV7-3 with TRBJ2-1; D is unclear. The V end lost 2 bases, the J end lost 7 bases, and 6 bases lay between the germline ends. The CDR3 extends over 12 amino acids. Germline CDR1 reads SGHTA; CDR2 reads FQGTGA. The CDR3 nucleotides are TGTGCCAGCAGCTTATCAGATAATGAGCAGTTCTTC. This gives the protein CASSLSDNEQFF.

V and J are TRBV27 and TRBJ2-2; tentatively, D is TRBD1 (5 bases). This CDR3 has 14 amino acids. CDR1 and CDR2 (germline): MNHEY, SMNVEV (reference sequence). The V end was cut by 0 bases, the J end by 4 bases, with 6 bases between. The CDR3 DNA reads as TGTGCCAGCAGTTTATCAGGGGCCACCGGGGAGCTGTTTTTT. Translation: CASSLSGATGELFF.

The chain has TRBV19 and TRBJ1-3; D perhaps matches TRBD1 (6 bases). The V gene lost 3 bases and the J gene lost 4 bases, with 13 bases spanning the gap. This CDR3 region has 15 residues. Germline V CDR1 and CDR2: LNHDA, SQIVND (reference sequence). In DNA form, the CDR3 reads TGTGCCAGTAGTATCCAGGACAGAGCGGGAAACACCATATATTTT. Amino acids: CASSIQDRAGNTIYF. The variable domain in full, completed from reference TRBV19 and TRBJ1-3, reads DGGITQSPKYLFRKEGQNVTLSCEQNLNHDAMYWYRQDPGQGLRLIYYSQIVNDFQKGDIAEGYSVSREKKESFPLTVTSAQKNPTAFYLCASSIQDRAGNTIYFGEGSWLTVV.

CDR3 sequence (DNA): TGCGCCAGCAGCCATCCTAGCGGGACCAACTCCTACGAGCAGTACTTC. Its translation: CASSHPSGTNSYEQYF. The chain combines TRBV4-1 with TRBJ2-7, with TRBD2 matching 9 bases. With V trimmed by 3 bases and J by 0 bases, 6 bases remained unmatched. The CDR3 has 16 residues. The V gene's germline CDR1 is MGHRA and CDR2 YSYEKL.

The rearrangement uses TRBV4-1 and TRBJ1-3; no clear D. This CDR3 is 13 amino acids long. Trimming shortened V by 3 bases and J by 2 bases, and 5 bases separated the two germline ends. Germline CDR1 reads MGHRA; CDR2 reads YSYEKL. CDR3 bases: TGCGCCAGCAGCCACCCGGCTGGAAACACCATATATTTT. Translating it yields CASSHPAGNTIYF.

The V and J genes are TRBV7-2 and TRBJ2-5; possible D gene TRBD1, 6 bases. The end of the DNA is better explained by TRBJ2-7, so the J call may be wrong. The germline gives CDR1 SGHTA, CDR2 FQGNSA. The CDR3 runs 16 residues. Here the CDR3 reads CASGLKQGGLPYEQYF. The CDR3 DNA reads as TGTGCCAGCGGATTAAAACAGGGCGGCCTTCCCTACGAGCAGTACTTC.